Below are 15 T cell receptor beta chains sequenced from a single sample in a study of cytomegalovirus exposure and HLA in healthy donors. The assay was immunoSEQ multiplex PCR, and TCRdb's table has in-frame clones only and misses some. The sample lists about 98,000 clones; less than 90% were seen once. The sample consisted of PBMCs. The receptors were sampled from a man aged 18 to 29 in good health and CMV-seropositive.

This clone was counted a few times. Distinct nucleotide sequences in the sample also encode this CDR3. This chain links TRBV6-5 with TRBJ1-2; no clear D gene. The V gene lost 6 bases and the J gene lost 2 bases, with 4 bases spanning the gap. The CDR3 has 11 amino acids. Per germline, CDR1 MNHEY and CDR2 SVGAGI. CDR3 in amino acids: CASRANYGYTF. In nucleotides, the CDR3 is TGTGCCAGCAGGGCCAACTATGGCTACACCTTC.

The chain is built from TRBV28 and TRBJ2-4; TRBD1 matches 7 bases. V was clipped by 6 bases and J by 4 bases; unmatched bases: 9. The CDR3 is 15 amino acids. Germline-derived CDR1 and CDR2 are MDHEN and SYDVKM. CDR3 DNA: TGTGCCAGCAGGAAAAAGGGACAGCTAAAAAACATTCAGTACTTC. Amino acid sequence: CASRKKGQLKNIQYF.

The chain carries TRBV5-1 and TRBJ2-7, with D possibly TRBD1 on 5 matching bases. V was trimmed by 0 bases and J by 2 bases, leaving 12 bases between them. The CDR3 contains 15 residues. Germline CDR1 and CDR2: SGHRS and YFSETQ. The CDR3 loop reads CASSLEAGPTYEQYF. In DNA form, the CDR3 reads TGCGCCAGCAGCTTGGAAGCAGGGCCAACCTACGAGCAGTACTTC.

This chain connects TRBV28 to TRBJ2-7, with D perhaps TRBD1 (5 bases). V lost 6 bases and J 0 bases, leaving 6 bases between the germline ends. This CDR3 has 12 residues. Germline V gene data show CDR1 as MDHEN and CDR2 as SYDVKM. CDR3 bases: TGTGCCAGCAGGACAGACTCCTACGAGCAGTACTTC. Amino acids: CASRTDSYEQYF. The complete variable domain, with remaining parts taken from reference TRBV28 and TRBJ2-7, reads DVKVTQSSRYLVKRTGEKVFLECVQDMDHENMFWYRQDPGLGLRLIYFSYDVKMKEKGDIPEGYSVSREKKERFSLILESASTNQTSMYLCASRTDSYEQYFGPGTRLTVT.

This chain's CDR3 is CASSLGLAHGEQYF. For the CDR3, the DNA is TGTGCCAGCAGCTTAGGCCTAGCGCATGGGGAGCAGTACTTC. The chain is built from TRBV7-6 and TRBJ2-7; tentatively, D is TRBD2 (6 bases). The CDR3 is 14 amino acids. Germline loops: CDR1 SGHVS, CDR2 FNYEAQ. Between the trimmed V and J ends, which lost 1 base and 7 bases, there was a span of 14 bases.

The chain is built from TRBV11-2 and TRBJ2-5; perhaps TRBD1 as D (5 bases). Deletions cut 2 bases from V and 0 bases from J, with 7 bases between. From germline, CDR1 is SGHAT and CDR2 FQNNGV. CDR3 size: 14 residues. CDR3 nucleotide sequence: TGTGCCAGCAGCTTAAGACAGTACCAAGAGACCCAGTACTTC. The encoded protein is CASSLRQYQETQYF.

This chain links TRBV7-9 with TRBJ2-7, with D perhaps TRBD2 (7 bases). The CDR3 runs to 18 residues. The germline CDR1 and CDR2 sequences are SEHNR and FQNEAQ (reference sequence). V shed 1 base and J shed 0 bases, with 19 bases lying between them. The CDR3 DNA follows: TGTGCCAGCAGCTTAGATCCGGGACACGGGGGGCTCTCCTACGAGCAGTACTTC. It codes for CASSLDPGHGGLSYEQYF. Together with reference TRBV7-9 and TRBJ2-7, the CDR3 gives the full variable domain: DTGVSQNPRHKITKRGQNVTFRCDPISEHNRLYWYRQTLGQGPEFLTYFQNEAQLEKSRLLSDRFSAERPKGSFSTLEIQRTEQGDSAMYLCASSLDPGHGGLSYEQYFGPGTRLTVT.

The chain employs TRBV5-3 and TRBJ1-2; the D is unclear. TRBV5-3 is placed among ORFs of uncertain function. This CDR3 has 14 amino acids. V lost 4 bases and J lost 6, with 16 bases in between. This chain's CDR3 is CARSRIFFPDGYTF. CDR3 bases: TGTGCCAGAAGCCGTATTTTTTTCCCCGATGGCTACACCTTC.

The chain uses TRBV7-3 and TRBJ2-7; the D gene is possibly TRBD2 (7 bases). Germline values: CDR1 SGHTA, CDR2 FQGTGA. The CDR3 sequence is 15 residues long. V was pared by 5 bases and J by 6 bases, with 20 bases between. Written as DNA, the CDR3 is TGTGCCAGCAGCAAAAACGGCGGGGGCGCGGGCGAGCAGTACTTC. Protein: CASSKNGGGAGEQYF.

The gene calls are TRBV6-5 and TRBJ2-2; D is perhaps TRBD1 (6 bases). The germline V gene has CDR1 MNHEY and CDR2 SVGAGI. Trimming stripped 6 bases from V and 4 bases from J, with 12 bases between. The CDR3 is made up of 14 amino acids. CDR3 region: CASRRQGGTGELFF. The CDR3 bases are TGTGCCAGCAGAAGACAAGGGGGCACCGGGGAGCTGTTTTTT.

This clone was found once. The J gene is TRBJ2-5, the V gene TRBV7-9; maybe TRBD2 (6 bases). The CDR3 sequence is 16 residues long. Deletions cut 3 bases from V and 3 bases from J, with 17 bases between. Germline CDR1 is SEHNR and CDR2 is FQNEAQ (reference sequence). The CDR3 DNA sequence: TGTGCCAGCAGCTTTTTGAGGTGGGGGGAAGAAGAGACCCAGTACTTC. It yields the protein CASSFLRWGEEETQYF. Combining the CDR3 with reference TRBV7-9 and TRBJ2-5 gives the whole variable domain DTGVSQNPRHKITKRGQNVTFRCDPISEHNRLYWYRQTLGQGPEFLTYFQNEAQLEKSRLLSDRFSAERPKGSFSTLEIQRTEQGDSAMYLCASSFLRWGEEETQYFGPGTRLLVL.

The chain joins TRBV7-2 to TRBJ1-3; TRBD1 matches at 9 bases. V shed 0 bases, J shed 0 bases, and the junction held 3 bases outside the gene matches. Germline V gives CDR1 SGHTA, CDR2 FQGNSA. The CDR3 is made up of 17 amino acids. The CDR3 nucleotides read TGTGCCAGCAGCTTAGCCGGGACAGGGTTCTCTGGAAACACCATATATTTT. It translates to CASSLAGTGFSGNTIYF.

The chain joins TRBV5-4 to TRBJ1-2; TRBD1 agrees at 9 bases. After removal of 5 bases from V and 4 bases from J, the junction contained 9 bases not matched to a gene. This CDR3 has 15 residues. From germline, CDR1 is SGHNT and CDR2 YYREEE (reference sequence). For the CDR3, the DNA is TGTGCCAGCAGGTTGACAGGGGGGACTATCTATGGCTACACCTTC. It translates to CASRLTGGTIYGYTF. Drawing the rest from reference TRBV5-4 and TRBJ1-2, the complete variable domain is ETGVTQSPTHLIKTRGQQVTLRCSSQSGHNTVSWYQQALGQGPQFIFQYYREEENGRGNFPPRFSGLQFPNYSSELNVNALELDDSALYLCASRLTGGTIYGYTFGSGTRLTVV.

The chain recombines TRBV11-3 with TRBJ2-3; 11 bases map to TRBD1. The germline V gene encodes CDR1 SGHNT and CDR2 YENEEA. The CDR3 length is 16 residues. The ends lost 5 bases at V and 0 bases at J; junction bases unmatched: 4. Here the CDR3 DNA reads TGTGCCAGCAGCCCTGGGACAGGGGGAAGCACAGATACGCAGTATTTT. It translates to CASSPGTGGSTDTQYF.

The V and J genes are TRBV7-9 and TRBJ1-5, with 7 bases lining up with TRBD1. The germline gives CDR1 SEHNR, CDR2 FQNEAQ (reference sequence). The junction had 8 bases not matched to a gene; V was cut back by 2 bases and J by 7 bases. The CDR3 has 15 residues. This CDR3 reads CASSLQGGGGQPQHF. The CDR3 nucleotides are TGTGCCAGCAGCTTACAGGGGGGAGGTGGACAGCCCCAGCATTTT.